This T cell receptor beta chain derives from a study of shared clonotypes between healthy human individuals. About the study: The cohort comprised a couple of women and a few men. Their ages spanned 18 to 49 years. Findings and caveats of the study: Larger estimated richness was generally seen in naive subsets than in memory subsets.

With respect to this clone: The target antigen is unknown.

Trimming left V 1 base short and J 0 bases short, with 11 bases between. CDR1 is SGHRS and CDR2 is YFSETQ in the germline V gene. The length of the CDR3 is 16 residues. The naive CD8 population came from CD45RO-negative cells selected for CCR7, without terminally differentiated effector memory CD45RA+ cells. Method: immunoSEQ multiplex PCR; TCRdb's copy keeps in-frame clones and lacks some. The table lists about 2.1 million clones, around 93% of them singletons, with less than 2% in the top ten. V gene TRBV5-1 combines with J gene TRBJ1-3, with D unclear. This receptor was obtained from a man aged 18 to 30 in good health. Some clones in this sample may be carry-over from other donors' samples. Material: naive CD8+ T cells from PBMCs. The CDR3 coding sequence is TGCGCCAGCAGCTTGACCGGATCCCTCTCTGGAAACACCATATATTTT. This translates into CASSLTGSLSGNTIYF.